What follows are 8 T cell receptor beta chains derived from one specimen sequenced in a study of blood T cell repertoires in COVID-19. The method was immunoSEQ multiplex PCR; TCRdb's version includes in-frame clones alone and lacks a portion of them. Among around 300,000 clones, 75% to 90% were seen once, and the ten largest hold approximately 3%. Sequenced material: peripheral blood. The receptors originated from a woman aged 25 to 39 with active or convalescent COVID-19.

This sequence joins TRBV6-4 and TRBJ2-2; D remains ambiguous. Trimming stripped 6 bases from V and 5 bases from J, with 13 bases between. CDR3 length equals 14 residues. Germline lookup yields CDR1 MRHNA and CDR2 SNTAGT. The CDR3 DNA reads as TGTGCCAGCAGAGCCTTAGAGGCAACCGGGGAGCTGTTTTTT. Encoded protein: CASRALEATGELFF.

With respect to this clone: Other DNA sequences from this sample encode an identical CDR3 as well. CDR3 nucleotides: TGTGCCAGCAGCTTGGCGGGGGGCACAGATACGCAGTATTTT. Its protein product is CASSLAGGTDTQYF. V gene TRBV5-4 combines with J gene TRBJ2-3, with D tentatively TRBD2 (6 bases). Per the germline V gene, CDR1 is SGHNT and CDR2 is YYREEE (reference sequence). This CDR3 is built from 14 residues. Trimming left V 0 bases short and J 1 base short, with 6 bases between.

This sequence joins TRBV7-9 and TRBJ2-2, with TRBD1 matching over 10 bases. Germline V gene data show CDR1 as SEHNR and CDR2 as FQNEAQ (reference sequence). The CDR3 sequence is 16 residues long. The trim removed 7 bases at V and 4 bases at J, leaving 9 bases unmatched. In DNA form, the CDR3 reads TGTGCCAGCACCCGAAGACAGGGGGCTGGCACCGGGGAGCTGTTTTTT. It is translated as CASTRRQGAGTGELFF.

The chain carries TRBV2 and TRBJ2-7, with D tentatively TRBD2 (5 bases). This CDR3 has 14 amino acids. Trimming left V 6 bases short and J 0 bases short, with 12 bases between. The V gene's germline CDR1 is SNHLY and CDR2 FYNNEI. CDR3: CASSGGAHSYEQYF. CDR3 in DNA: TGTGCCAGCAGCGGAGGAGCCCACTCCTACGAGCAGTACTTC.

The chain recombines TRBV18 with TRBJ1-2, with 7 bases lining up with TRBD1. The CDR3 length is 13 residues. Looked up from germline, CDR1 is KGHSH and CDR2 is LQKENI. With V trimmed by 5 bases and J by 4 bases, 4 bases remained unmatched. The CDR3 reads CASSDGTAYGYTF. CDR3 DNA: TGTGCCAGCTCAGATGGGACAGCCTATGGCTACACCTTC. The variable domain in full, with the rest retrieved from reference TRBV18 and TRBJ1-2, is NAGVMQNPRHLVRRRGQEARLRCSPMKGHSHVYWYRQLPEEGLKFMVYLQKENIIDESGMPKERFSAEFPKEGPSILRIQQVVRGDSAAYFCASSDGTAYGYTFGSGTRLTVV.

The chain combines TRBV5-4 with TRBJ2-3, with D hard to call. CDR1 and CDR2 (germline): SGHNT, YYREEE (reference sequence). V was trimmed by 2 bases and J by 0 bases, leaving 7 bases between them. This CDR3 contains 14 residues. The CDR3 reads CASSLIRSTDTQYF. The CDR3 DNA is TGTGCCAGCAGCTTAATCAGAAGCACAGATACGCAGTATTTT.

This clone has just one count. The J gene is TRBJ2-7, the V gene TRBV6-6; a weak D match, TRBD2 (7 bases). This CDR3 spans 13 amino acids. The germline CDR1 and CDR2 sequences are MNHNY and SVGAGI (reference sequence). Trimming took off 4 bases at V and 6 bases at J, with 13 bases between the two ends. CDR3 in DNA: TGTGCCAGCAGTTTTGCGGGGGCGCCCGAGCAGTACTTC. Protein product: CASSFAGAPEQYF.

V gene TRBV6-5 combines with J gene TRBJ2-7; 9 bases are shared with TRBD1. CDR3 length: 15 residues. With 7 bases clipped from V and 0 bases from J, the junction kept 7 bases outside the gene matches. Germline V gene lookup returns CDR1 MNHEY and CDR2 SVGAGI. The CDR3 loop reads CASNVQGAPSYEQYF. The CDR3 DNA reads as TGTGCCAGCAACGTACAGGGGGCCCCCTCCTACGAGCAGTACTTC.